These 11 T cell receptor beta chains were all obtained from the same sample, sequenced in a study of T-cell reconstitution after alpha-beta-depleted transplantation in children. A TCRbeta library incorporating unique molecular identifiers was prepared. TCRdb redid the calling of the PCR reads with MiXCR, one entry per CDR3 protein. The sample contains roughly 610,000 distinct CDR3 sequences, about 10% of which appear only once. The sequencing here drew on PBMCs from the stem cell graft donor, taken from the stem cell graft. These receptors came from a human donor who donated a stem cell graft to a child with acute myeloid leukemia.

In this sample, this clonotype turned up a few times. The chain employs TRBV21-1 and TRBJ1-1; the table's D call, TRBD1, has no DNA check behind it. TRBV21-1 is a recognized pseudogene. The CDR3 runs 12 residues. The CDR3 DNA follows: TGTGCCCCCTTGGGGCGGCCTCCTGAAGCTTTCTTT. Translating gives CAPLGRPPEAFF.

The genes are TRBV5-1 and TRBJ2-7; 9 bases map to TRBD2. J gave up 2 bases and V 4 bases, and 7 bases lay outside the gene matches. The germline gives CDR1 SGHRS, CDR2 YFSETQ. The CDR3 is 15 residues long. The CDR3 here is CASSAGASGTYEQYF. In DNA form, the CDR3 reads TGCGCCAGCAGCGCCGGGGCTAGCGGGACCTACGAGCAGTACTTC.

The sample holds many counts of this clonotype. This chain uses TRBV29-1 with TRBJ2-1; TRBD2 agrees at 7 bases. The germline gives CDR1 SQVTM, CDR2 ANQGSEA. J was trimmed by 12 bases and V by 3 bases; bases with no gene match: 14. The CDR3 has 14 amino acids. DNA for the CDR3: TGCAGCGTTGAGTTAAGGGTCGGGAGGCAGATGCAGTTCTTC. Translating it yields CSVELRVGRQMQFF.

Only a few counts were recorded for this clonotype. The rearrangement uses TRBV6-5 and TRBJ2-7; D unclear. CDR1 and CDR2 (germline): MNHEY, SVGAGI. Trimming pared 4 bases from V and 5 bases from J, leaving 15 bases between. CDR3 length: 14 residues. The CDR3 DNA sequence: TGTGCCAGCAGTTCACATAAGCCCCCTAACGAGCAGTACTTC. Translating gives CASSSHKPPNEQYF.

This clonotype has more than one count but fewer than ten. This chain connects TRBV7-3 to TRBJ2-7; TRBD1 agrees at 8 bases. Germline-derived CDR1 and CDR2 are SGHTA and FQGTGA. V shed 3 bases and J 5 bases; nucleotides not matched to a gene: 12. The CDR3 sequence is 16 residues long. The CDR3 nucleotides are TGTGCCAGCAGCTTCGAGGACAGGGTACTAGCCGACGAGCAGTACTTC. The encoded protein is CASSFEDRVLADEQYF.

This clonotype was counted ten times or more. This chain joins TRBV20-1 and TRBJ2-1, with TRBD1 identical over 7 bases. The CDR3 has 14 amino acids. With 1 base clipped from V and 6 bases from J, the junction kept 6 bases outside the gene matches. The germline V gene encodes CDR1 DFQATT and CDR2 SNEGSKA (reference sequence). The CDR3 here is CSARVGTALNEQFF. Here the CDR3 DNA reads TGCAGTGCTAGAGTAGGGACAGCCCTCAATGAGCAGTTCTTC.

In its sample, this clonotype was seen a few times. V is TRBV6-1 and J is TRBJ1-5, with D maybe TRBD1 (5 bases). Trimming removed 10 bases from V and 3 bases from J, with 16 bases in between. This CDR3 has 14 amino acids. Germline V gene lookup returns CDR1 MNHNS and CDR2 SASEGT. The CDR3 region is CATRDWRSNQPQHF. CDR3 nucleotides: TGTGCCACCAGGGATTGGCGGTCCAATCAGCCCCAGCATTTT.

This clonotype was seen only a few times. This rearrangement joins TRBV4-3 to TRBJ2-3, with unresolved D. V lost 0 bases and J lost 4, with 14 bases in between. This CDR3 is built from 16 residues. Per the germline V gene, CDR1 is LGHNA and CDR2 is YSLEER. The CDR3 DNA reads as TGCGCCAGCAGCCAAGATCCGAGGAACTCCGCAGATACGCAGTATTTT. Amino acid sequence: CASSQDPRNSADTQYF.

As concerns this clonotype: A read error may be the cause here, since a much bigger clone is one base away. The rearrangement uses TRBV6-4 and TRBJ2-3; D gene ambiguous. CDR1 MRHNA and CDR2 SNTAGT come from the germline V gene. The CDR3 has 13 residues. The CDR3 nucleotides read TGTGCCAGCAGTGAGCGGAGCACAGATACGCAGTTTTTT. Translation gives CASSERSTDTQFF.

This chain connects TRBV5-1 to TRBJ2-7; 7 nucleotides align to TRBD1. J gave up 0 bases and V 3 bases, and 6 bases lay outside the gene matches. Germline-derived CDR1 and CDR2 are SGHRS and YFSETQ. The CDR3 is made up of 15 amino acids. The CDR3 loop reads CASSSGQDSSYEQYF. The CDR3 DNA reads TGCGCCAGCAGCTCCGGACAGGATAGCTCCTACGAGCAGTACTTC. Drawing the rest from reference TRBV5-1 and TRBJ2-7, the complete variable domain is KAGVTQTPRYLIKTRGQQVTLSCSPISGHRSVSWYQQTPGQGLQFLFEYFSETQRNKGNFPGRFSGRQFSNSRSEMNVSTLELGDSALYLCASSSGQDSSYEQYFGPGTRLTVT.

The chain employs TRBV2 and TRBJ2-1; D is ambiguous. Germline V gene sequence: CDR1 SNHLY, CDR2 FYNNEI. The CDR3 has 16 residues. Trimming stripped 4 bases from V and 6 bases from J, with 19 bases between. In nucleotides, the CDR3 is TGTGCCAGCAGTGGAGGTAGTGGCCTAAGGCCCAATGAGCAGTTCTTC. Protein product: CASSGGSGLRPNEQFF.